What follows are 8 T cell receptor beta chains derived from one specimen sequenced in a study of blood T cell repertoires in COVID-19. The protocol was immunoSEQ multiplex PCR, while the TCRdb copy is restricted to in-frame clones and leaves out a portion. Among approximately 70,000 clones listed, approximately 78% were seen once. The specimen was peripheral blood. Source of these receptors: a woman of 80 years or more with acute or convalescent COVID-19.

The rearrangement uses TRBV5-4 and TRBJ1-1, with D possibly TRBD1 on 5 matching bases. Trimming removed 0 bases at V and 0 bases at J, with 12 bases between. Germline lookup yields CDR1 SGHNT and CDR2 YYREEE (reference sequence). This CDR3 comprises 16 residues. The DNA of the CDR3 is TGTGCCAGCAGCTTGGATGGGGGGGGGATGAACACTGAAGCTTTCTTT. This encodes CASSLDGGGMNTEAFF.

This sequence joins TRBV6-5 and TRBJ1-5; D gene uncertain. Germline CDR1 is MNHEY and CDR2 is SVGAGI. The CDR3 sequence is 15 residues long. V lost 7 bases and J lost 3, with 16 bases in between. The CDR3 spells CASNHDTSINQPQHF. The CDR3 coding sequence is TGTGCCAGCAACCACGACACTAGTATCAATCAGCCCCAGCATTTT.

The chain couples TRBV5-1 to TRBJ2-1, with TRBD2 matching over 10 bases. Germline V gene lookup returns CDR1 SGHRS and CDR2 YFSETQ. The CDR3 sequence is 15 residues long. Trimming at V came to 3 bases and at J to 10 bases, leaving 10 bases not matched to a gene. CDR3 sequence reads: CASSYGLAANVEQFF. The CDR3 nucleotides read TGCGCCAGCAGCTACGGACTAGCGGCGAATGTGGAGCAGTTCTTC. The whole variable domain, filled in from reference TRBV5-1 and TRBJ2-1, reads KAGVTQTPRYLIKTRGQQVTLSCSPISGHRSVSWYQQTPGQGLQFLFEYFSETQRNKGNFPGRFSGRQFSNSRSEMNVSTLELGDSALYLCASSYGLAANVEQFFGPGTRLTVL.

The CDR3 loop is CASSVKGVTDTQYF. Written as DNA, the CDR3 is TGTGCCAGCAGCGTAAAGGGGGTTACAGATACGCAGTATTTT. V gene TRBV9 combines with J gene TRBJ2-3, with a tentative D call TRBD1 (6 bases). Germline V gene sequence: CDR1 SGDLS, CDR2 YYNGEE. Trimming stripped 1 base from V and 3 bases from J, with 9 bases between. The CDR3 has 14 amino acids.

The chain carries TRBV29-1 and TRBJ1-1, with D tentatively TRBD1 (6 bases). Between the trimmed V and J ends, which lost 7 bases and 5 bases, there was a span of 14 bases. In germline, CDR1 is SQVTM, CDR2 ANQGSEA. CDR3 length: 12 amino acids. The CDR3: CSAFNRETEAFF. CDR3 DNA: TGCAGCGCATTCAACAGGGAAACTGAAGCTTTCTTT.

This chain connects TRBV3-1 (or the pseudogene TRBV3-2) to TRBJ1-6, with 9 bases aligning to TRBD1. The CDR3 length is 17 residues. After removal of 3 bases from V and 4 bases from J, the junction contained 7 bases not matched to a gene. The germline V gene encodes CDR1 LGHDT and CDR2 YNNKEL (reference sequence). The DNA of the CDR3 is TGTGCCAGCAGCCACCGGACAGGGGCTAGATATAATTCACCCCTCCACTTT. Protein sequence: CASSHRTGARYNSPLHF.

This clone was seen a few times. The chain links TRBV29-1 to TRBJ1-1, with 9 bases aligning to TRBD1. Germline trimming cut 3 bases from V and 1 base from J; bases unmatched to any gene: 15. Germline CDR1 reads SQVTM; CDR2 reads ANQGSEA. The CDR3 sequence is 18 residues long. The CDR3 region is CSVDGTLAGTGRNTEAFF. CDR3 coding DNA: TGCAGCGTTGATGGGACCCTCGCCGGGACAGGGCGGAACACTGAAGCTTTCTTT.

The chain recombines TRBV11-2 with TRBJ2-6; D remains ambiguous. V lost 0 bases and J 1 base, leaving 10 bases between the germline ends. The CDR3 is 17 residues long. Germline V gene data show CDR1 as SGHAT and CDR2 as FQNNGV. CDR3 protein: CASSLEATESGANVLTF. The DNA of the CDR3 is TGTGCCAGCAGCTTAGAAGCGACGGAGTCTGGGGCCAACGTCCTGACTTTC.